This TCR beta chain derives from a study of control samples from healthy donors and cancer patients. Per the germline V gene, CDR1 is SGHVS and CDR2 is FNYEAQ. The CDR3 consists of 16 residues. The V end was cut by 6 bases, the J end by 5 bases, with 21 bases between. Sequencing used immunoSEQ multiplex PCR; TCRdb keeps in-frame clones, though not all of them. The sample has roughly 120,000 clones, 88% seen once. Sequencing was carried out using blood. The gene calls are TRBV7-6 and TRBJ2-3; a possible D gene is TRBD2 (7 bases). The clonotype comes from a middle-aged man in good health. DNA of the CDR3: TGTGCCAGCAGTCTTGAGGGGGGGCCCTTGGGAGATACGCAGTATTTT. Protein product: CASSLEGGPLGDTQYF.